The 17 T cell receptor beta chains listed next were all sequenced from one sample in a study of metastatic and nonmetastatic thyroid tumors. Thyroid surgery was preceded by no treatment in any patient. TCRdb recomputed clones from the PCR reads via MiXCR. The sample contains 15,000 to 20,000 clones, 15% to 19% of which appear only once. The sample comprised blood. All receptors derive from a female donor with papillary thyroid cancer or a benign thyroid nodule (not recorded which). Some clones in this sample may be carry-over from other donors' samples.

This clone was found many times. The chain carries TRBV20-1 and TRBJ2-5; perhaps TRBD1 as D (5 bases). CDR1 is DFQATT, CDR2 SNEGSKA, per germline (reference sequence). The V gene lost 6 bases and the J gene lost 2 bases, with 13 bases spanning the gap. CDR3 length equals 13 residues. This CDR3 is CSANAGSQETQYF. In DNA form, the CDR3 reads TGCAGTGCCAACGCAGGGTCACAAGAGACCCAGTACTTC.

This clone occurred many times. The chain uses TRBV6-1 and TRBJ2-4; 9 bases are a match to TRBD2. Germline values: CDR1 MNHNS, CDR2 SASEGT. CDR3 length equals 18 residues. V shed 1 base, J shed 6 bases, and the junction held 13 bases outside the gene matches. Here the CDR3 reads CASSEVRRRASGVNIQYF. The CDR3 region has the DNA TGTGCCAGCAGTGAAGTCAGAAGAAGGGCTAGCGGGGTAAACATTCAGTACTTC.

This clone has at least ten counts. The V and J genes are TRBV18 and TRBJ1-5, with 7 nucleotides matching TRBD1. The CDR3 length is 15 residues. Germline-derived CDR1 and CDR2 are KGHSH and LQKENI. V lost 3 bases to trimming and J lost 2 bases; unmatched junction nucleotides: 4. Written as DNA, the CDR3 is TGTGCCAGCTCACCTTTAGGACAGGGCAATCAGCCCCAGCATTTT. This codes for CASSPLGQGNQPQHF.

By proportion, this clone is medium-sized. The chain has TRBV6-1 and TRBJ1-1; possible D gene TRBD1, 5 bases. V shed 5 bases and J shed 3 bases, with 10 bases lying between them. Germline CDR1 MNHNS, CDR2 SASEGT. This CDR3 is 13 amino acids long. The CDR3 DNA is TGTGCCAGCAGTTCATACAGGCACACTGAAGCTTTCTTT. Its protein is CASSSYRHTEAFF.

This clone was seen many times. V and J are TRBV5-6 and TRBJ2-3, with 8 bases that match TRBD2. Germline V gene data show CDR1 as SGHDT and CDR2 as YYEEEE. V lost 4 bases and J lost 11; bases outside the gene matches: 6. This CDR3 is 12 amino acids long. The CDR3 loop reads CASSPARGGQYF. The DNA for the CDR3 is TGTGCCAGCAGCCCCGCCCGGGGGGGGCAGTATTTT.

This clone counts as medium-sized (0.01 to 0.1%). CDR3 coding DNA: TGTGCCAGCCGCCTCTGGGGGGGATTCGCGAACACCGGGGAGCTGTTTTTT. Protein: CASRLWGGFANTGELFF. This sequence joins TRBV7-2 and TRBJ2-2; 7 nucleotides align to TRBD2. The CDR3 extends over 17 amino acids. Germline V gives CDR1 SGHTA, CDR2 FQGNSA. V trimming: 8 bases; J trimming: 0 bases; junction bases outside the gene matches: 12.

This clone was picked up a small number of times. A clone one base away is much larger, so this may be a read error. The chain recombines TRBV6-2 or TRBV6-3 with TRBJ2-5; D may correspond to TRBD1 or TRBD2 (6 bases each). CDR3 length: 14 amino acids. The V and J ends lost 7 bases and 4 bases respectively, with 16 bases between them. Germline V gene lookup returns CDR1 MNHEY and CDR2 SVGEGT. The CDR3 nucleotides read TGTGCCAGCATCCCCCGACTAGGGGGAGAGACCCAGTACTTC. It is translated as CASIPRLGGETQYF.

This clone was seen many times. The CDR3 reads CASTIGTGLTYEQYF. CDR3 bases: TGTGCCAGCACAATCGGGACAGGCCTTACCTACGAGCAGTACTTC. The chain links TRBV2 to TRBJ2-7, with 8 bases fitting TRBD1. The CDR3 extends over 15 amino acids. The trim removed 7 bases at V and 2 bases at J, leaving 10 bases unmatched. CDR1 and CDR2 (germline): SNHLY, FYNNEI. Combining the CDR3 with reference TRBV2 and TRBJ2-7 gives the whole variable domain EPEVTQTPSHQVTQMGQEVILRCVPISNHLYFYWYRQILGQKVEFLVSFYNNEISEKSEIFDDQFSVERPDGSNFTLKIRSTKLEDSAMYFCASTIGTGLTYEQYFGPGTRLTVT.

The rearrangement uses TRBV20-1 and TRBJ2-2, with 16 bases lining up with TRBD2. The CDR3 is 18 residues long. V shed 5 bases, J shed 1 base, and the junction held 7 bases outside the gene matches. CDR1 DFQATT and CDR2 SNEGSKA come from the germline V gene (reference sequence). CDR3 coding DNA: TGCAGTGCTGATTCCGGGACTAGCGGGAGGGGGAACACCGGGGAGCTGTTTTTT. Residues: CSADSGTSGRGNTGELFF.

The sample holds many counts of this clone. This chain joins TRBV10-3 and TRBJ2-7, with D maybe TRBD2 (5 bases). Germline-derived CDR1 and CDR2 are ENHRY and SYGVKD. V was pared by 0 bases and J by 12 bases, with 15 bases between. The CDR3 extends over 13 amino acids. The CDR3 nucleotides are TGTGCCATCAGTGAGTCGATCCAGACTACGAGGTACTTC. Amino acid sequence: CAISESIQTTRYF.

This clone was picked up many times. This chain joins TRBV4-2 and TRBJ2-2, with D maybe TRBD2 (7 bases). The CDR3 extends over 17 amino acids. Germline V gives CDR1 LGHNA, CDR2 YNFKEQ. V lost 5 bases and J 8 bases, leaving 24 bases between the germline ends. This chain's CDR3 is CASSTRGRGRLPGELFF. The CDR3, as DNA: TGTGCCAGCAGCACCCGAGGGCGGGGGCGCCTACCGGGGGAGCTGTTTTTT.

This clone has at least ten counts. The gene calls are TRBV7-9 and TRBJ1-1, with D possibly being TRBD1 (5 bases). Germline values: CDR1 SEHNR, CDR2 FQNEAQ (reference sequence). The V and J ends lost 8 bases and 2 bases respectively, with 15 bases between them. The CDR3 spans 14 residues. The CDR3 loop reads CASSVGASNTEAFF. DNA for the CDR3: TGTGCCAGCTCGGTAGGGGCTTCCAACACTGAAGCTTTCTTT.

A remark on this clone: Its ends do not fully match the called genes, so a read error is possible. The V gene is TRBV6-1, the J gene TRBJ2-7; D might be TRBD2 (5 bases). This CDR3 has 13 residues. Germline assignment: CDR1 MNHNS and CDR2 SASEGT. CDR3 loop: CAITLAGAGERYF. The DNA for the CDR3 is TGTGCCATCACCTTGGCGGGTGCGGGCGAGCGGTACTTC.

The sample holds many counts of this clone. The chain recombines TRBV5-5 with TRBJ1-3; tentatively, D is TRBD1 (6 bases). V was clipped by 3 bases and J by 3 bases, with 13 bases between them. Germline assignment: CDR1 SGHKS and CDR2 YYEKEE (reference sequence). The CDR3 covers 15 residues. Here the CDR3 DNA reads TGTGCCAGCAGCTCTATAACAGGGAGTGGAAACACCATATATTTT. Its translation is CASSSITGSGNTIYF. Full variable domain (outside the CDR3, taken from reference TRBV5-5 and TRBJ1-3): DAGVTQSPTHLIKTRGQQVTLRCSPISGHKSVSWYQQVLGQGPQFIFQYYEKEERGRGNFPDRFSARQFPNYSSELNVNALLLGDSALYLCASSSITGSGNTIYFGEGSWLTVV.

In this sample, this clone turned up many times. The J gene is TRBJ2-3, the V gene TRBV7-6; D remains ambiguous. CDR1 is SGHVS and CDR2 is FNYEAQ in the germline V gene. This CDR3 has 12 amino acids. V dropped 4 bases and J dropped 2 bases, with 4 bases sitting between them. CDR3 in DNA: TGTGCCAGCAGCTCATACACAGATACGCAGTATTTT. Amino acid sequence: CASSSYTDTQYF.

This chain connects TRBV4-1 to TRBJ2-7; 11 bases line up with TRBD2. The CDR3 sequence is 19 residues long. Germline V CDR1 and CDR2: MGHRA, YSYEKL. J was trimmed by 6 bases and V by 2 bases; bases with no gene match: 18. The CDR3 DNA sequence: TGCGCCAGCAGCCAACGCGTAGCTTTAACTAGCGGGAGTGCGGCCGAGCAGTACTTC. This sequence encodes CASSQRVALTSGSAAEQYF.

Details on this clone: A much larger clone lies a single base off, so this may be a read error. The rearrangement links TRBV3-1 to TRBJ2-7; D perhaps matches TRBD1 (5 bases). Germline V gene sequence: CDR1 LGHDT, CDR2 YNNKEL (reference sequence). This CDR3 region has 15 residues. V was shortened by 1 base and J by 3 bases, with 13 bases between the two germline ends. CDR3 residues: CASSQAGLLSYEQYF. The CDR3 DNA reads as TGTGCCAGCAGCCAAGCAGGGCTCCTAAGCTACGAGCAGTACTTC.